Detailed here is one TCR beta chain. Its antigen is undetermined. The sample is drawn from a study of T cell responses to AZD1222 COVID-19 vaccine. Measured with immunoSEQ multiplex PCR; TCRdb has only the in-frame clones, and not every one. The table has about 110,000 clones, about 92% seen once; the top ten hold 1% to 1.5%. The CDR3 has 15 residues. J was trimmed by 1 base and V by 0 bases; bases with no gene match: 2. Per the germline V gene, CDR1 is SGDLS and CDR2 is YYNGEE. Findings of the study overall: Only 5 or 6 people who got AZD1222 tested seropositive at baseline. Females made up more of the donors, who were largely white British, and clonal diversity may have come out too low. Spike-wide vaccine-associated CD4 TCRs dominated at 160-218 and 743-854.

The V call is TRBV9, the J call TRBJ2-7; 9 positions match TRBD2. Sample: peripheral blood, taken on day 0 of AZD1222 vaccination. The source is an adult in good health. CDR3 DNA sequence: TGTGCCAGCAGCGTAGCTAGCGGGGATTCCTACGAGCAGTACTTC. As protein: CASSVASGDSYEQYF.